This T cell receptor (beta chain) derives from a study of shared clonotypes between healthy human individuals. Data came from immunoSEQ multiplex PCR; TCRdb stores just in-frame clones and leaves some out. The repertoire holds some 2 million clones, roughly 95% seen once, with 0.9% to 1.4% in the top ten. Per the germline V gene, CDR1 is MNHEY and CDR2 is SMNVEV (reference sequence). The ends were cut back, 3 bases at V and 3 bases at J, with 12 bases in the middle. This CDR3 has 14 residues. Naive CD8 cells lacked CD45RO and underwent positive selection for CCR7, leaving out terminally differentiated effector memory CD45RA+ cells. As regards this clone: Other DNA variants within this sample encode the same CDR3.

This sequence originates from a man aged 18 to 29 in good health. The sequencing input was naive CD8+ T cells sorted from blood. This chain joins TRBV27 and TRBJ2-7, with no clear D. DNA for the CDR3: TGTGCCAGCAGTTTCGGCACAGCAAGCTACGAGCAGTACTTC. Protein sequence: CASSFGTASYEQYF.